Listed here are 20 T cell receptor beta chains from one sample, sequenced in a study of identical twins. TCRdb reanalysed the 5' RACE reads using MiXCR and keeps one entry per CDR3 protein. The sample holds 700,000 or so distinct CDR3 sequences, approximately 9% seen once. The data also belong to a second study, concerning yellow fever vaccine responses in identical twins.

The source material was PBMCs. These receptors came from a young woman in good health.

This clonotype was counted only a few times. J is TRBJ2-3 and V is TRBV29-1; unclear D gene. Trimming pared 2 bases from V and 4 bases from J, leaving 10 bases between. The CDR3 runs to 13 residues. CDR1 and CDR2 (germline): SQVTM, ANQGSEA. CDR3 region: CSVEFGKSDTQYF. The CDR3 nucleotides are TGCAGCGTTGAATTTGGGAAATCAGATACGCAGTATTTT.

There are many counts of this clonotype. The chain joins TRBV20-1 to TRBJ1-1, with TRBD1 matching 8 bases. Per the germline V gene, CDR1 is DFQATT and CDR2 is SNEGSKA (reference sequence). This CDR3 contains 13 residues. V was pared by 5 bases and J by 7 bases, with 9 bases of the junction left unmatched. The CDR3 DNA follows: TGCAGTGCTTTAACGGACAGGGTAGGTGAAGCTTTCTTT. The encoded protein is CSALTDRVGEAFF.

This clonotype showed up many times. V usage is TRBV5-1 and J usage is TRBJ2-2; no reliable D call. CDR1 and CDR2 from the germline V gene are SGHRS and YFSETQ. V dropped 5 bases and J dropped 2 bases, with 10 bases sitting between them. This CDR3 spans 14 amino acids. This CDR3 reads CASRETLNTGELFF. The CDR3 nucleotides are TGCGCCAGCAGGGAGACTCTCAACACCGGGGAGCTGTTTTTT.

The chain couples TRBV29-1 to TRBJ2-1; 11 bases fit TRBD2. CDR1 and CDR2 (germline): SQVTM, ANQGSEA. The CDR3 loop spans 17 amino acids. V shed 3 bases and J 3 bases; nucleotides not matched to a gene: 10. In nucleotides, the CDR3 is TGCAGCGTTGATGGCTCACGACTAGCGGGGTACTACAATGAGCAGTTCTTC. Protein product: CSVDGSRLAGYYNEQFF.

This clonotype has just a few counts. This chain connects TRBV28 to TRBJ2-1; D call uncertain. The V and J ends lost 2 bases and 5 bases respectively, with 7 bases between them. CDR1 and CDR2 from the germline V gene are MDHEN and SYDVKM. CDR3 length: 13 amino acids. CDR3 bases: TGTGCCAGCAGTTTAAGGGATAACAATGAGCAGTTCTTC. It specifies CASSLRDNNEQFF. The full variable domain, its missing parts supplied by reference TRBV28 and TRBJ2-1, is DVKVTQSSRYLVKRTGEKVFLECVQDMDHENMFWYRQDPGLGLRLIYFSYDVKMKEKGDIPEGYSVSREKKERFSLILESASTNQTSMYLCASSLRDNNEQFFGPGTRLTVL.

This clonotype turned up a few times. The chain uses TRBV5-4 and TRBJ2-1, with a possible D match to TRBD1 (6 bases). The CDR3 contains 15 residues. Deletions cut 4 bases from V and 0 bases from J, with 11 bases between. Germline V lookup: CDR1 SGHNT, CDR2 YYREEE (reference sequence). The DNA for the CDR3 is TGTGCCAGCAGCAACGGACAGAGCTCCTACAATGAGCAGTTCTTC. The encoded protein is CASSNGQSSYNEQFF.

Many counts were recorded for this clonotype. This rearrangement joins TRBV7-2 to TRBJ2-2; D not resolved. CDR3 length equals 12 residues. In germline, CDR1 is SGHTA, CDR2 FQGNSA. V lost 5 bases to trimming and J lost 6 bases, with 7 bases between them. CDR3: CASSPDAGELFF. As DNA, the CDR3 is TGTGCCAGCAGCCCCGATGCCGGGGAGCTGTTTTTT.

Comment on this clonotype: This could be a read error, since a much larger clone is one nucleotide away. The V call is TRBV4-1, the J call TRBJ2-3; the match to TRBD2 covers 14 bases. Germline V gene lookup returns CDR1 MGHRA and CDR2 YSYEKL. CDR3 size: 16 residues. CDR3 sequence reads: CSSSQGTSGRTDTQYF. CDR3 sequence (DNA): TGCTCCAGCAGCCAGGGGACTAGCGGGAGAACAGATACGCAGTATTTT.

There are a few counts of this clonotype. The rearrangement uses TRBV6-4 and TRBJ2-1, with TRBD2 identical over 9 bases. The J segment lost 3 bases and the V segment lost 0 bases, leaving 0 bases of the junction unmatched. Looked up from germline, CDR1 is MRHNA and CDR2 is SNTAGT. The CDR3 covers 15 residues. The CDR3 DNA sequence: TGTGCCAGCAGTGACTCGCGGGGGGGCTACAATGAGCAGTTCTTC. This gives the protein CASSDSRGGYNEQFF.

The chain combines TRBV6-1 with TRBJ1-1; 11 nucleotides line up with TRBD1. The J segment lost 5 bases and the V segment lost 7 bases, leaving 15 bases of the junction unmatched. Germline CDR1 is MNHNS and CDR2 is SASEGT. The CDR3 consists of 17 residues. The CDR3 sequence is CASTTYAGDRGNTEAFF. Written as DNA, the CDR3 is TGTGCCAGCACGACTTATGCCGGGGACAGGGGGAATACTGAAGCTTTCTTT.

The chain links TRBV5-6 to TRBJ2-7; either TRBD1 or TRBD2 may fit D (6 bases each). The CDR3 runs 18 residues. V was pared by 3 bases and J by 0 bases, with 22 bases between. Germline-derived CDR1 and CDR2 are SGHDT and YYEEEE. The CDR3 DNA follows: TGTGCCAGCAGCTGGGGAGGCAGAACAGGGTTCTTCTCCTACGAGCAGTACTTC. It is translated as CASSWGGRTGFFSYEQYF. The variable domain in full, with the rest retrieved from reference TRBV5-6 and TRBJ2-7, is DAGVTQSPTHLIKTRGQQVTLRCSPKSGHDTVSWYQQALGQGPQFIFQYYEEEERQRGNFPDRFSGHQFPNYSSELNVNALLLGDSALYLCASSWGGRTGFFSYEQYFGPGTRLTVT.

J is TRBJ2-7 and V is TRBV27, with unresolved D. CDR1 is MNHEY, CDR2 SMNVEV, per germline (reference sequence). This CDR3 region has 13 residues. V lost 4 bases and J 2 bases, leaving 9 bases between the germline ends. The CDR3 here is CASSYRPTYEQYF. For the CDR3, the DNA is TGTGCCAGCAGTTACCGGCCCACCTACGAGCAGTACTTC.

The gene calls are TRBV11-2 and TRBJ2-1; perhaps TRBD1 as D (6 bases). The germline V gene has CDR1 SGHAT and CDR2 FQNNGV. This CDR3 spans 12 amino acids. The V and J ends lost 2 bases and 10 bases respectively, with 9 bases between them. CDR3 sequence reads: CASSLNGQEQFF. The CDR3 bases are TGTGCCAGCAGCTTAAATGGACAGGAGCAGTTCTTC.

This sequence joins TRBV7-8 and TRBJ2-2, with D unclear. V was trimmed by 4 bases and J by 0 bases, leaving 9 bases between them. Germline loops: CDR1 SGHVS, CDR2 FQNEAQ. The CDR3 covers 15 residues. For the CDR3, the DNA is TGTGCCAGCAGCTCCCTGGACCCGAACACCGGGGAGCTGTTTTTT. This gives the protein CASSSLDPNTGELFF.

This clonotype was recorded many times. The V call is TRBV6-6, the J call TRBJ2-3; the D is unclear. V lost 5 bases and J 1 base, leaving 4 bases between the germline ends. Germline lookup yields CDR1 MNHNY and CDR2 SVGAGI (reference sequence). This CDR3 has 12 amino acids. DNA of the CDR3: TGTGCCAGCAGTAGACGCACAGATACGCAGTATTTT. Translation: CASSRRTDTQYF.

This clonotype turned up a few times. J is TRBJ2-1 and V is TRBV7-9; 10 bases agree with TRBD2. V was pared by 7 bases and J by 14 bases, with 8 bases of the junction left unmatched. CDR3 size: 12 residues. Germline CDR1 reads SEHNR; CDR2 reads FQNEAQ (reference sequence). As DNA, the CDR3 is TGTGCCAGCAAAGAGCGGGAGGGGCCGAAGTTCTTC. It yields the protein CASKEREGPKFF. The full variable domain, with the rest looked up from reference TRBV7-9 and TRBJ2-1, is DTGVSQNPRHKITKRGQNVTFRCDPISEHNRLYWYRQTLGQGPEFLTYFQNEAQLEKSRLLSDRFSAERPKGSFSTLEIQRTEQGDSAMYLCASKEREGPKFFGPGTRLTVL.

This clonotype has at least ten counts. V usage is TRBV29-1 and J usage is TRBJ2-1; 7 nucleotides match TRBD2. With V trimmed by 5 bases and J by 4 bases, 11 bases remained unmatched. This CDR3 is built from 15 residues. Germline CDR1 is SQVTM and CDR2 is ANQGSEA. This CDR3 reads CSVQQETGGYNEQFF. The CDR3, as DNA: TGCAGCGTTCAACAGGAGACCGGGGGGTACAATGAGCAGTTCTTC.

Only a few counts were recorded for this clonotype. The chain links TRBV6-2 or TRBV6-3 to TRBJ1-4, with D uncertain. V was trimmed by 7 bases and J by 0 bases, leaving 12 bases between them. Germline V gene data show CDR1 as MNHEY and CDR2 as SVGEGT. This CDR3 is built from 15 residues. This CDR3 is CASTSKGATNEKLFF. DNA for the CDR3: TGTGCCAGCACTTCGAAAGGAGCAACTAATGAAAAACTGTTTTTT.

V and J are TRBV20-1 and TRBJ2-7; 9 bases match TRBD1. Trimming took 1 base from V and 5 from J; bases not matched to a gene: 3. The CDR3 totals 13 residues. Germline V CDR1 and CDR2: DFQATT, SNEGSKA (reference sequence). The CDR3 loop is CSARVTGGNEQYF. For the CDR3, the DNA is TGCAGTGCTAGAGTTACAGGGGGCAACGAGCAGTACTTC.

This clonotype was seen a few times. This chain joins TRBV19 and TRBJ2-5; perhaps TRBD2 as D (5 bases). The CDR3 has 14 amino acids. The V end was cut by 5 bases, the J end by 4 bases, with 14 bases between. CDR1 and CDR2 (germline): LNHDA, SQIVND (reference sequence). The CDR3 nucleotides read TGTGCCAGTAGTCCCAGGATCAGCGGAGAGACCCAGTACTTC. It codes for CASSPRISGETQYF.